This paragraph reports one T cell receptor beta chain. MiXCR, applied by TCRdb to the RT-PCR reads, yields one record per CDR3 protein. The sample includes about 960,000 distinct CDR3 sequences, about 20% of them seen just once. These data come from a study of patients and donors after allogeneic stem cell transplantation. Germline-derived CDR1 and CDR2 are SGHNT and YYREEE (reference sequence). CDR3 length equals 14 residues. V was clipped by 5 bases and J by 8 bases; unmatched bases: 10. This sequence was found in a human donor who was either an allogeneic HSCT recipient or a stem cell or donor lymphocyte infusion donor (not recorded which). It is not recorded whose cells these are; they may come from a transplant donor. Specimen: blood, either unsorted or a sorted T cell fraction (not recorded which). The genes are TRBV5-4 and TRBJ1-2; 9 bases agree with TRBD1. CDR3 sequence (DNA): TGTGCCAGCAGGCGGGACAGGGCTTCGGTCGGCTACACCTTC. This gives the protein CASRRDRASVGYTF.